Presented here are 27 T cell receptor beta chains from one specimen sequenced in a study of siplizumab effects on memory and regulatory T cells. The method was immunoSEQ multiplex PCR; TCRdb's version includes in-frame clones alone and lacks a portion of them. The sample shows roughly 120,000 clones, 80% to 95% of them seen only once. Sequenced: CD4+ T cells sorted from blood. The source of these receptors is a human donor in good health.

The chain joins TRBV4-1 to TRBJ1-5; tentatively, D is TRBD1 (5 bases). Germline CDR1 is MGHRA and CDR2 is YSYEKL. The CDR3 is 14 residues long. With 3 bases removed from V and 7 bases from J, the gap between germline ends came to 13 bases. CDR3 coding DNA: TGCGCCAGCAGCCAGTCCAGGGTAGGGCAGCCCCAGCATTTT. As protein: CASSQSRVGQPQHF.

The table lists this clone with a count of one. V is TRBV18 and J is TRBJ1-1, with 8 nucleotides matching TRBD1. Germline V gives CDR1 KGHSH, CDR2 LQKENI. After removal of 5 bases from V and 1 base from J, the junction contained 6 bases not matched to a gene. The CDR3 is 15 amino acids. CDR3 DNA sequence: TGTGCCAGCTCATCAACAGGGGGATCGAACACTGAAGCTTTCTTT. Protein product: CASSSTGGSNTEAFF.

In nucleotides, the CDR3 is TGTGCCAGCAGGGCCAGGGATGGCCAGCCCCAGCATTTT. It translates to CASRARDGQPQHF. This chain uses TRBV25-1 with TRBJ1-5; possible D gene TRBD1, 5 bases. V lost 6 bases and J lost 7, with 13 bases in between. Germline CDR1 reads MGHDK; CDR2 reads SYGVNS. This CDR3 spans 13 amino acids.

The genes are TRBV11-2 and TRBJ2-5; TRBD2 matches at 7 bases. CDR3 length: 15 residues. Germline V gene data show CDR1 as SGHAT and CDR2 as FQNNGV. V lost 5 bases to trimming and J lost 5 bases; unmatched junction nucleotides: 11. The CDR3 reads CASSLRLAELETQYF. CDR3 DNA sequence: TGTGCCAGCAGCCTAAGACTAGCAGAATTGGAGACCCAGTACTTC. Looking up the rest from reference TRBV11-2 and TRBJ2-5 gives the full variable domain: EAGVAQSPRYKIIEKRQSVAFWCNPISGHATLYWYQQILGQGPKLLIQFQNNGVVDDSQLPKDRFSAERLKGVDSTLKIQPAKLEDSAVYLCASSLRLAELETQYFGPGTRLLVL.

The chain has TRBV1 and TRBJ2-1; the D call of TRBD2 is as the table states it, not checked on the DNA. TRBV1 is labeled a pseudogene. The CDR3 length is 17 residues. The CDR3 sequence is CTSSQDLGGWVSNEQFF. Here the CDR3 DNA reads TGCACCAGCAGCCAAGATCTCGGGGGATGGGTTAGCAATGAGCAGTTCTTC.

This clone came up once. The J gene is TRBJ2-5, the V gene TRBV6-6; 9 nucleotides agree with TRBD1. Losses at the gene ends were 6 bases for V and 5 bases for J; bases not matched to a gene: 7. CDR3 length: 14 amino acids. Germline CDR1 is MNHNY and CDR2 is SVGAGI (reference sequence). The CDR3 spells CASRDRGLEETQYF. The CDR3 DNA reads TGTGCCAGCAGGGACAGGGGACTGGAGGAGACCCAGTACTTC.

DNA for the CDR3: TGTGCCAGCAGTTCCAGGGTCTATGGCTACACCTTC. Its protein product is CASSSRVYGYTF. V is TRBV6-5 and J is TRBJ1-2; D may be TRBD1 (5 bases). Germline CDR1 MNHEY, CDR2 SVGAGI. This CDR3 has 12 amino acids. V gave up 4 bases and J gave up 4 bases, with 7 bases separating them.

The chain carries TRBV5-1 and TRBJ1-2; 8 nucleotides match TRBD1. The CDR3 sequence is 15 residues long. V shed 6 bases, J shed 7 bases, and the junction held 14 bases outside the gene matches. In germline, CDR1 is SGHRS, CDR2 YFSETQ. Here the CDR3 DNA reads TGCGCCAGCAACTCCGGACAGGGACTAATAGGTGGCTACACCTTC. This translates into CASNSGQGLIGGYTF.

J is TRBJ2-2 and V is TRBV28; 8 bases match TRBD1. CDR3 size: 16 residues. Looked up from germline, CDR1 is MDHEN and CDR2 is SYDVKM. Losses at the gene ends were 4 bases for V and 2 bases for J; bases not matched to a gene: 6. In DNA, the CDR3 is TGTGCCAGCAGTTCGTACGGACAGGGAAACACCGGGGAGCTGTTTTTT. As protein: CASSSYGQGNTGELFF.

This clone appeared a single time. The chain recombines TRBV18 with TRBJ2-6; D remains unclear. In germline, CDR1 is KGHSH, CDR2 LQKENI. The germline V and J ends were trimmed by 2 bases and 0 bases, with 2 bases remaining between them. CDR3 length: 14 amino acids. Here the CDR3 DNA reads TGTGCCAGCTCACCAGGCTCTGGGGCCAACGTCCTGACTTTC. It specifies CASSPGSGANVLTF.

The chain couples TRBV30 to TRBJ2-1; 12 bases line up with TRBD2. With V trimmed by 2 bases and J by 14 bases, 7 bases remained unmatched. Germline lookup yields CDR1 GTSNPN and CDR2 SVGIG (reference sequence). CDR3 length: 13 residues. CDR3 amino acids: CAWSPGTSGLKFF. The CDR3 DNA follows: TGTGCCTGGAGTCCCGGGACTAGCGGGTTAAAGTTCTTC. The full variable domain, in which reference TRBV30 and TRBJ2-1 provide the parts outside the CDR3, is SQTIHQWPATLVQPVGSPLSLECTVEGTSNPNLYWYRQAAGRGLQLLFYSVGIGQISSEVPQNLSASRPQDRQFILSSKKLLLSDSGFYLCAWSPGTSGLKFFGPGTRLTVL.

The rearrangement links TRBV19 to TRBJ1-2; TRBD1 aligns across 8 bases. Germline assignment: CDR1 LNHDA and CDR2 SQIVND (reference sequence). V gave up 6 bases and J gave up 8 bases; unmatched junction bases: 8. This CDR3 comprises 13 residues. The CDR3 sequence is CASRQGAGRGYTF. In nucleotides, the CDR3 is TGTGCCAGTAGGCAGGGGGCCGGTCGGGGCTACACCTTC.

The chain combines TRBV6-6 with TRBJ2-1, with D possibly being TRBD1 (5 bases). Looked up from germline, CDR1 is MNHNY and CDR2 is SVGAGI (reference sequence). The CDR3 runs 11 residues. The CDR3 DNA follows: TGTGCTACGTGGGGCGAGTATGAGCAGTTCTTC. Translation: CATWGEYEQFF.

The genes are TRBV6-1 and TRBJ1-1; no clear D. Germline CDR1 is MNHNS and CDR2 is SASEGT. This CDR3 is 12 amino acids long. Trimming shortened V by 6 bases and J by 6 bases, and 11 bases separated the two germline ends. The CDR3 protein is CASSLIGAEAFF. The CDR3 coding sequence is TGTGCCAGCAGCCTGATTGGCGCTGAAGCTTTCTTT.

The V gene is TRBV29-1, the J gene TRBJ1-2, with D possibly TRBD1 on 6 matching bases. Trimming stripped 6 bases from V and 3 bases from J, with 8 bases between. Per the germline V gene, CDR1 is SQVTM and CDR2 is ANQGSEA. There are 11 residues in the CDR3. The CDR3 DNA is TGCAGCGTACAGGGCCACTATGGCTACACCTTC. Its protein is CSVQGHYGYTF.

This chain links TRBV19 with TRBJ1-5, with a weak D call TRBD1 (5 bases). The CDR3 has 16 residues. The germline V gene has CDR1 LNHDA and CDR2 SQIVND (reference sequence). V lost 6 bases and J lost 7, with 22 bases in between. CDR3 residues: CASSSPYPGRGQPQHF. The CDR3 nucleotides read TGTGCCAGTAGCTCACCATACCCGGGCCGGGGGCAGCCCCAGCATTTT.

V gene TRBV4-2 combines with J gene TRBJ2-1; perhaps TRBD1 as D (5 bases). V was cut by 4 bases and J by 1 base, with 14 bases left in between. CDR3 length: 16 amino acids. Per germline, CDR1 LGHNA and CDR2 YNFKEQ. Here the CDR3 reads CASSRQGSTSYNEQFF. The CDR3 DNA reads TGTGCCAGCAGCCGCCAGGGCTCAACTTCCTACAATGAGCAGTTCTTC.

CDR3 DNA sequence: TGTGCCAGCAGTGGACATATTGGGGTGGGACTGTTTTTT. It codes for CASSGHIGVGLFF. The genes are TRBV25-1 and TRBJ2-2; D gene uncertain. V was clipped by 4 bases and J by 14 bases, with 17 bases between them. Germline-derived CDR1 and CDR2 are MGHDK and SYGVNS. The CDR3 loop spans 13 amino acids. Full variable domain (missing parts from reference TRBV25-1 and TRBJ2-2): EADIYQTPRYLVIGTGKKITLECSQTMGHDKMYWYQQDPGMELHLIHYSYGVNSTEKGDLSSESTVSRIRTEHFPLTLESARPSHTSQYLCASSGHIGVGLFFGEGSRLTVL.

This sequence joins TRBV29-1 and TRBJ1-2; the D is unclear. The V end was cut by 3 bases, the J end by 4 bases, with 18 bases between. Germline V gene sequence: CDR1 SQVTM, CDR2 ANQGSEA. There are 15 residues in the CDR3. The CDR3 coding sequence is TGCAGCGTTGATGTTGGACCGAGGGAATCCTATGGCTACACCTTC. Protein product: CSVDVGPRESYGYTF. Full variable domain (rest looked up from reference TRBV29-1 and TRBJ1-2): SAVISQKPSRDICQRGTSLTIQCQVDSQVTMMFWYRQQPGQSLTLIATANQGSEATYESGFVIDKFPISRPNLTFSTLTVSNMSPEDSSIYLCSVDVGPRESYGYTFGSGTRLTVV.

The V call is TRBV7-9, the J call TRBJ1-3; D gene uncertain. The germline V and J ends were trimmed by 8 bases and 1 base, with 6 bases remaining between them. The CDR3 has 12 amino acids. Germline lookup yields CDR1 SEHNR and CDR2 FQNEAQ (reference sequence). The CDR3 DNA reads TGTGCCAGCTCGACTTCTGGAAACACCATATATTTT. This encodes CASSTSGNTIYF.

The chain combines TRBV10-3 with TRBJ1-1, with D hard to call. V was shortened by 2 bases and J by 11 bases, with 18 bases between the two germline ends. This CDR3 comprises 14 residues. Germline V gene lookup returns CDR1 ENHRY and CDR2 SYGVKD. The CDR3 region has the DNA TGTGCCATCAGTGAGGTTGGGATAGGGCTCGACGCTTTCTTT. Amino acid sequence: CAISEVGIGLDAFF.

The chain links TRBV9 to TRBJ2-3; D is perhaps TRBD1 or TRBD2 (5 bases each). Germline assignment: CDR1 SGDLS and CDR2 YYNGEE. CDR3 length equals 16 residues. Deletions cut 4 bases from V and 2 bases from J, with 17 bases between. CDR3 bases: TGTGCCAGCAGCCCGGGGACGAAGCGAAACACAGATACGCAGTATTTT. This sequence encodes CASSPGTKRNTDTQYF.

The chain links TRBV28 to TRBJ1-2, with TRBD1 identical over 11 bases. The V gene end was trimmed by 8 bases and the J gene end by 7 bases; junction bases not matched to a gene: 3. The CDR3 extends over 12 amino acids. The germline V gene has CDR1 MDHEN and CDR2 SYDVKM. This chain's CDR3 is CASGQGASGYTF. The CDR3 DNA reads as TGTGCCAGCGGACAGGGGGCGAGTGGCTACACCTTC.

The V and J genes are TRBV11-2 and TRBJ2-7, with 8 bases lining up with TRBD2. V lost 6 bases, J lost 0 bases, and 7 bases stayed unmatched. This CDR3 spans 15 amino acids. Per germline, CDR1 SGHAT and CDR2 FQNNGV. CDR3: CASRAAGGSSYEQYF. CDR3 sequence (DNA): TGTGCCAGCAGAGCTGCGGGGGGCAGCTCCTACGAGCAGTACTTC.

CDR3 region: CASSQSEQRQGKGPQHF. The CDR3 DNA is TGCGCCAGCAGTCAATCGGAGCAACGACAGGGGAAGGGGCCCCAGCATTTT. The chain has TRBV23-1 and TRBJ1-5; 8 nucleotides agree with TRBD1. TRBV23-1 belongs to the ORF category, with a function that is uncertain. The length of the CDR3 is 17 residues. Trimming at V came to 0 bases and at J to 9 bases, leaving 13 bases not matched to a gene.

The J gene is TRBJ2-2, the V gene TRBV19; D may be TRBD2 (6 bases). V lost 10 bases and J 3 bases, leaving 12 bases between the germline ends. The CDR3 loop spans 13 amino acids. Germline CDR1 LNHDA, CDR2 SQIVND (reference sequence). CDR3 bases: TGTGCCACCACCGGGACTCACACCGGGGAGCTGTTTTTT. Translation gives CATTGTHTGELFF.

The chain combines TRBV7-2 with TRBJ2-7, with unresolved D. The germline gives CDR1 SGHTA, CDR2 FQGNSA. V was clipped by 2 bases and J by 7 bases, with 15 bases between them. The CDR3 is 14 amino acids. The CDR3 sequence is CASSLNGSPEEQYF. The CDR3 DNA reads as TGTGCCAGCAGCTTAAACGGCTCCCCGGAAGAGCAGTACTTC. The full variable domain, its missing parts supplied by reference TRBV7-2 and TRBJ2-7, is GAGVSQSPSNKVTEKGKDVELRCDPISGHTALYWYRQSLGQGLEFLIYFQGNSAPDKSGLPSDRFSAERTGGSVSTLTIQRTQQEDSAVYLCASSLNGSPEEQYFGPGTRLTVT.